This T cell receptor (beta chain) appears in the sequencing data of a study of blood T cell repertoires in COVID-19. Overall study context: The United States, Italy and Spain provided the acute and convalescent COVID-19 samples. The cDNA or gDNA used as material had been derived from T cells, B-cell-depleted T cells, or PBMCs.

Clones were sequenced by immunoSEQ multiplex PCR, and TCRdb holds only the in-frame ones, with some missing. Found here are approximately 100,000 clones, 85% of them singletons; the top ten hold 38%. This clone was found a few times. J was trimmed by 9 bases and V by 3 bases; bases with no gene match: 4. CDR1 and CDR2 from the germline V gene are SGDLS and YYNGEE. The CDR3 covers 15 residues. The source material was peripheral blood. The chain combines TRBV9 with TRBJ2-1; 15 bases are a match to TRBD2. The origin of this receptor is a man older than 75 with acute or convalescent COVID-19. The CDR3 sequence: CASSAGLAGGPEQFF. Here the CDR3 DNA reads TGTGCCAGCAGCGCCGGACTAGCGGGAGGGCCTGAGCAGTTCTTC.